The 24 T cell receptor beta chains reported below all come from one sample, sequenced in a study of patients and donors after allogeneic stem cell transplantation. TCRdb itself ran the RT-PCR reads through MiXCR, one entry per CDR3 protein. The profile shows 900,000 to 1,000,000 distinct CDR3 sequences, 18% of them singletons. The sequencing input was blood, either unsorted or a sorted T cell fraction (not recorded which). The receptors here all came from a human donor who was either an allogeneic HSCT recipient or a stem cell or donor lymphocyte infusion donor (not recorded which). It is not recorded whose cells these are; they may come from a transplant donor.

V and J are TRBV2 and TRBJ2-1; 9 bases map to TRBD2. V was pared by 5 bases and J by 15 bases, with 14 bases of the junction left unmatched. The V gene's germline CDR1 is SNHLY and CDR2 FYNNEI. The CDR3 runs to 14 residues. CDR3 DNA sequence: TGTGCCAGCAGTCAAACCCCTACCGGGACTAGCACGTTCTTC. Residues: CASSQTPTGTSTFF.

This clonotype came up a few times. The chain carries TRBV12-3 or TRBV12-4 and TRBJ1-6; D is unresolved. V dropped 7 bases and J dropped 9 bases, with 19 bases sitting between them. The CDR3 contains 15 residues. Written as DNA, the CDR3 is TGTGCCAGCACCCTGGGCCGGCGGGCCGCTTCACCCCTCCACTTT. Its protein product is CASTLGRRAASPLHF.

The chain couples TRBV20-1 to TRBJ2-7; 7 bases are a match to TRBD1. CDR3 length: 14 residues. In germline, CDR1 is DFQATT, CDR2 SNEGSKA (reference sequence). Losses at the gene ends were 4 bases for V and 1 base for J; bases not matched to a gene: 7. CDR3 coding DNA: TGCAGTGCTACGACAGGGACCTTTTCCTACGAGCAGTACTTC. This translates into CSATTGTFSYEQYF.

The genes are TRBV4-3 and TRBJ2-3, with 9 bases fitting TRBD2. Unmatched junction bases numbered 5, after V lost 4 bases and J lost 0 bases. In germline, CDR1 is LGHNA, CDR2 YSLEER. This CDR3 comprises 16 residues. Written as DNA, the CDR3 is TGCGCCAGCAGCCCACGGACTAGCGTTAGCACAGATACGCAGTATTTT. This codes for CASSPRTSVSTDTQYF.

V and J are TRBV27 and TRBJ2-1; possible D gene TRBD2, 6 bases. CDR3 length equals 16 residues. Germline CDR1 MNHEY, CDR2 SMNVEV (reference sequence). Trimming shortened V by 1 base and J by 2 bases, and 12 bases separated the two germline ends. CDR3 sequence: CASSLWSSGAYNEQFF. CDR3 DNA sequence: TGTGCCAGCAGTTTATGGAGTAGCGGAGCCTACAATGAGCAGTTCTTC.

The chain combines TRBV5-5 with TRBJ1-6, with no clear D. With 4 bases removed from V and 14 bases from J, the gap between germline ends came to 13 bases. This CDR3 is 12 amino acids long. Germline V gene lookup returns CDR1 SGHKS and CDR2 YYEKEE (reference sequence). The CDR3 region is CASSGESTSLHF. The CDR3 region has the DNA TGTGCCAGCAGCGGGGAGAGTACATCCCTCCACTTT. The variable domain in full, completed from reference TRBV5-5 and TRBJ1-6, reads DAGVTQSPTHLIKTRGQQVTLRCSPISGHKSVSWYQQVLGQGPQFIFQYYEKEERGRGNFPDRFSARQFPNYSSELNVNALLLGDSALYLCASSGESTSLHFGNGTRLTVT.

The V call is TRBV7-2, the J call TRBJ2-3, with TRBD2 matching 7 bases. CDR1 is SGHTA, CDR2 FQGNSA, per germline. This CDR3 contains 15 residues. V gave up 7 bases and J gave up 5 bases; unmatched junction bases: 12. The CDR3 protein is CASTLPTSRIDTQYF. CDR3 in DNA: TGTGCCAGCACCCTCCCGACTAGCAGGATAGATACGCAGTATTTT.

This clonotype was recorded a few times. The V gene is TRBV6-5, the J gene TRBJ2-1, with a possible D match to TRBD2 (6 bases). Germline V gives CDR1 MNHEY, CDR2 SVGAGI. Trimming took off 4 bases at V and 6 bases at J, with 13 bases between the two ends. This CDR3 is 14 amino acids long. In DNA, the CDR3 is TGTGCCAGCAGTTCCGGGAGCCCCCCCAATGAGCAGTTCTTC. It codes for CASSSGSPPNEQFF.

This clonotype was counted between two and nine times. The chain has TRBV9 and TRBJ2-2; maybe TRBD1 (6 bases). The CDR3 covers 16 residues. From germline, CDR1 is SGDLS and CDR2 YYNGEE. Trimming took off 1 base at V and 7 bases at J, with 17 bases between the two ends. CDR3 nucleotide sequence: TGTGCCAGCAGCGTAAAGGTTGGGACAACGGGCGGGGAGCTGTTTTTT. It codes for CASSVKVGTTGGELFF.

This chain joins TRBV5-6 and TRBJ2-1; D gene uncertain. The V end lost 2 bases, the J end lost 14 bases, and 11 bases lay between the germline ends. CDR3 length equals 11 residues. Germline assignment: CDR1 SGHDT and CDR2 YYEEEE. The CDR3 loop is CASSFGNKEFF. As DNA, the CDR3 is TGTGCCAGCAGCTTCGGAAACAAGGAGTTCTTC.

J is TRBJ1-2 and V is TRBV6-1; 9 nucleotides agree with TRBD1. CDR1 is MNHNS, CDR2 SASEGT, per germline. This CDR3 spans 14 amino acids. With 7 bases clipped from V and 3 bases from J, the junction kept 6 bases outside the gene matches. The DNA for the CDR3 is TGTGCCAGCATCCGCCGGACAGGGGACTATGGCTACACCTTC. It is translated as CASIRRTGDYGYTF.

The chain joins TRBV13 to TRBJ2-5, with D possibly being TRBD2 (5 bases). Germline CDR1 PRHDT, CDR2 FYEKMQ (reference sequence). This CDR3 is built from 12 residues. V lost 5 bases and J 10 bases, leaving 14 bases between the germline ends. CDR3 protein: CASSPDPGIQYF. In DNA, the CDR3 is TGTGCCAGCAGCCCTGACCCCGGGATCCAGTACTTC.

The gene calls are TRBV24-1 and TRBJ2-2; TRBD1 is a possible D gene (5 bases). Trimming took off 8 bases at V and 2 bases at J, with 11 bases between the two ends. Germline-derived CDR1 and CDR2 are KGHDR and SFDVKD. The CDR3 sequence is 14 residues long. CDR3 in DNA: TGTGCCACCACTCAGGGCTCCAACACCGGGGAGCTGTTTTTT. This codes for CATTQGSNTGELFF.

This clonotype was detected many times. This CDR3 is CASSRAGAYYNEQFF. The CDR3 DNA reads as TGTGCCAGCAGCCGCGCAGGAGCTTACTACAATGAGCAGTTCTTC. The chain has TRBV4-2 and TRBJ2-1; D unresolved. The V end lost 4 bases, the J end lost 3 bases, and 13 bases lay between the germline ends. From germline, CDR1 is LGHNA and CDR2 YNFKEQ. The CDR3 consists of 15 residues.

This chain links TRBV5-1 with TRBJ1-1, with D unresolved. Germline CDR1 is SGHRS and CDR2 is YFSETQ. V was trimmed by 2 bases and J by 4 bases, leaving 9 bases between them. This CDR3 contains 13 residues. The CDR3 DNA reads as TGCGCCAGCAGCTTACGTGTTTTCACTGAAGCTTTCTTT. It codes for CASSLRVFTEAFF.

This rearrangement joins TRBV29-1 to TRBJ2-1; 12 bases fit TRBD2. J gave up 8 bases and V 7 bases, and 9 bases lay outside the gene matches. In germline, CDR1 is SQVTM, CDR2 ANQGSEA. The CDR3 is 14 amino acids. The CDR3 here is CSAGLAGLRDEQFF. In nucleotides, the CDR3 is TGCAGCGCCGGACTAGCGGGATTAAGGGATGAGCAGTTCTTC.

The chain joins TRBV6-2 or TRBV6-3 to TRBJ2-4, with 11 bases identical to TRBD1. J lost 2 bases, V lost 5 bases, and 5 bases had no gene match. Per germline, CDR1 MNHEY and CDR2 SVGEGT. This CDR3 contains 16 residues. CDR3: CASSTGTGGTKNIQYF. The CDR3 DNA reads TGTGCCAGCAGTACTGGGACAGGGGGGACCAAAAACATTCAGTACTTC.

There are a few counts of this clonotype. The V call is TRBV5-1, the J call TRBJ1-6; the match to TRBD1 covers 7 bases. This CDR3 comprises 15 residues. Germline CDR1 reads SGHRS; CDR2 reads YFSETQ. V was clipped by 4 bases and J by 15 bases; unmatched bases: 16. CDR3 sequence (DNA): TGCGCCAGCAGCATAGGAAGACGACAGGGATCTCGCCTCCACTTT. Translation gives CASSIGRRQGSRLHF.

The chain employs TRBV12-3 or TRBV12-4 and TRBJ2-7, with D perhaps matching TRBD1 (6 bases). With 6 bases removed from V and 1 base from J, the gap between germline ends came to 16 bases. This CDR3 region has 15 residues. The CDR3 reads CASRATGTPSYEQYF. Here the CDR3 DNA reads TGTGCCAGCAGAGCTACCGGGACACCTTCCTACGAGCAGTACTTC.

This clonotype has only a few counts. For the CDR3, the DNA is TGTGCCAGCAGCTCGCTGACCTATGCGGGCTACACCTTC. Amino acid sequence: CASSSLTYAGYTF. V gene TRBV7-9 combines with J gene TRBJ1-2, with unresolved D. V was pared by 4 bases and J by 8 bases, with 14 bases between. The CDR3 runs 13 residues. Germline V gene sequence: CDR1 SEHNR, CDR2 FQNEAQ (reference sequence). Filled out from reference TRBV7-9 and TRBJ1-2, the complete variable domain reads DTGVSQNPRHKITKRGQNVTFRCDPISEHNRLYWYRQTLGQGPEFLTYFQNEAQLEKSRLLSDRFSAERPKGSFSTLEIQRTEQGDSAMYLCASSSLTYAGYTFGSGTRLTVV.

This clonotype was seen only a few times. The chain uses TRBV7-6 and TRBJ2-2; D may be TRBD1 or TRBD2 (5 bases each). The length of the CDR3 is 17 residues. V was cut by 3 bases and J by 1 base, with 15 bases left in between. CDR1 SGHVS and CDR2 FNYEAQ come from the germline V gene. The CDR3 sequence is CASSFSLGPRNTGELFF. As DNA, the CDR3 is TGTGCCAGCAGCTTTTCCCTGGGACCAAGGAACACCGGGGAGCTGTTTTTT.

This clonotype was counted a few times. The chain joins TRBV15 to TRBJ1-1; 8 bases align to TRBD1. After removal of 2 bases from V and 4 bases from J, the junction contained 6 bases not matched to a gene. This CDR3 has 15 residues. The germline gives CDR1 LNHNV, CDR2 YYDKDF (reference sequence). For the CDR3, the DNA is TGTGCCACCAGCAGACATCAGGGGGCGTCCACTGAAGCTTTCTTT. It is translated as CATSRHQGASTEAFF.

The rearrangement uses TRBV7-3 and TRBJ2-3, with TRBD1 as a possible D gene (6 bases). This CDR3 region has 13 residues. Germline V lookup: CDR1 SGHTA, CDR2 FQGTGA. Trimming stripped 5 bases from V and 7 bases from J, with 13 bases between. The CDR3 nucleotides read TGTGCCAGCAGCCTCTCAGGGGACAATACGCAGTATTTT. It is translated as CASSLSGDNTQYF. Together with reference TRBV7-3 and TRBJ2-3, the CDR3 gives the full variable domain: GAGVSQTPSNKVTEKGKYVELRCDPISGHTALYWYRQSLGQGPEFLIYFQGTGAADDSGLPNDRFFAVRPEGSVSTLKIQRTERGDSAVYLCASSLSGDNTQYFGPGTRLTVL.

There are a few counts of this clonotype. CDR3 in DNA: TGCGCCAGCAGCTTGCAGTCTAGCGGGAGCGGTGAGCAGTTCTTC. Its translation: CASSLQSSGSGEQFF. The chain uses TRBV5-1 and TRBJ2-1, with 10 bases matching TRBD2. With 1 base clipped from V and 9 bases from J, the junction kept 7 bases outside the gene matches. This CDR3 is built from 15 residues. The germline gives CDR1 SGHRS, CDR2 YFSETQ.